The 21 T cell receptor beta chains below come from one sample, sequenced in a study of blood T cell repertoires in COVID-19. The assay was immunoSEQ multiplex PCR, and TCRdb's table has in-frame clones only and misses some. Here the sample spans 70,000 to 90,000 clones, about 76% being singletons. Sequenced sample: peripheral blood. These receptors all come from a human donor in a cohort sampled during active COVID-19.

The chain uses TRBV5-4 and TRBJ2-7; 10 nucleotides align to TRBD2. There are 17 residues in the CDR3. CDR1 and CDR2 (germline): SGHNT, YYREEE (reference sequence). Germline trimming cut 0 bases from V and 5 bases from J; bases unmatched to any gene: 11. CDR3 loop: CASSLGPASGSMDEQYF. Written as DNA, the CDR3 is TGTGCCAGCAGCTTGGGTCCCGCTAGCGGGAGCATGGACGAGCAGTACTTC.

The chain combines TRBV4-1 with TRBJ2-3, with D maybe TRBD2 (6 bases). V lost 3 bases to trimming and J lost 0 bases, with 19 bases between them. The CDR3 has 18 residues. Looked up from germline, CDR1 is MGHRA and CDR2 is YSYEKL. DNA of the CDR3: TGCGCCAGCAGCCAGCGATACTCACCGGGAGAGAGCACAGATACGCAGTATTTT. This sequence encodes CASSQRYSPGESTDTQYF.

The chain couples TRBV10-2 to TRBJ2-4; the match to TRBD2 covers 14 bases. CDR3 size: 14 residues. Germline CDR1 reads WSHSY; CDR2 reads SAAADI. Trimming cost V 6 bases and J 16 bases; bases outside gene matches: 11. The CDR3: CASRPPGLAGVLYF. The CDR3, as DNA: TGCGCCAGCAGACCCCCGGGACTAGCGGGAGTTTTATACTTC.

The chain links TRBV6-5 to TRBJ1-6; D ambiguous. CDR1 is MNHEY, CDR2 SVGAGI, per germline. The CDR3 contains 15 residues. V lost 8 bases to trimming and J lost 4 bases, with 15 bases between them. The CDR3, as DNA: TGTGCCAGCGCAGTCTTGCGGGGATATAATTCACCCCTCCACTTT. Encoded protein: CASAVLRGYNSPLHF.

The chain couples TRBV14 to TRBJ2-5; D is possibly TRBD2 (5 bases). There are 14 residues in the CDR3. Germline V gene sequence: CDR1 SGHDN, CDR2 FVKESK. V was cut by 8 bases and J by 4 bases, with 17 bases left in between. DNA for the CDR3: TGTGCCAGCGGCCCGGGGTATGTAGGAGAGACCCAGTACTTC. The encoded protein is CASGPGYVGETQYF. The variable domain in full, completed from reference TRBV14 and TRBJ2-5, reads EAGVTQFPSHSVIEKGQTVTLRCDPISGHDNLYWYRRVMGKEIKFLLHFVKESKQDESGMPNNRFLAERTGGTYSTLKVQPAELEDSGVYFCASGPGYVGETQYFGPGTRLLVL.

The rearrangement joins TRBV4-1 to TRBJ2-5, with a weak D call TRBD2 (7 bases). V lost 2 bases and J lost 4, with 14 bases in between. Per the germline V gene, CDR1 is MGHRA and CDR2 is YSYEKL. The CDR3 spans 15 residues. CDR3 loop: CASSQPGGAGETQYF. The CDR3 bases are TGCGCCAGCAGCCAACCTGGGGGGGCCGGAGAGACCCAGTACTTC.

The V call is TRBV4-3, the J call TRBJ2-1, with 12 positions matching TRBD2. Trimming removed 3 bases from V and 4 bases from J; junction bases left unmatched: 7. Germline V gene sequence: CDR1 LGHNA, CDR2 YSLEER. The CDR3 extends over 17 amino acids. CDR3 sequence reads: CASSQGSGLAGYNEQFF. DNA of the CDR3: TGCGCCAGCAGCCAGGGATCCGGACTAGCGGGGTACAATGAGCAGTTCTTC.

The chain couples TRBV2 to TRBJ1-6; 9 bases line up with TRBD1. This CDR3 has 17 residues. Germline V CDR1 and CDR2: SNHLY, FYNNEI. V lost 1 base to trimming and J lost 9 bases; unmatched junction nucleotides: 10. The CDR3 bases are TGTGCCAGCAGTGAAGGAGTTTTACAGGGGGCTGGTTCACCCCTCCACTTT. Translating it yields CASSEGVLQGAGSPLHF.

The genes are TRBV15 and TRBJ2-7, with 9 positions matching TRBD1. The length of the CDR3 is 17 residues. Trimming at V came to 3 bases and at J to 1 base, leaving 10 bases not matched to a gene. CDR1 LNHNV and CDR2 YYDKDF come from the germline V gene (reference sequence). This chain's CDR3 is CATSRELTGTGSYEQYF. The CDR3 coding sequence is TGTGCCACCAGCAGGGAATTAACCGGGACAGGGTCCTACGAGCAGTACTTC.

The chain carries TRBV6-5 and TRBJ1-2; TRBD1 agrees at 7 bases. The CDR3 loop spans 15 amino acids. The germline V gene has CDR1 MNHEY and CDR2 SVGAGI. Trimming took 3 bases from V and 7 from J; bases not matched to a gene: 11. CDR3 sequence: CASSYADRTGGGYTF. As DNA, the CDR3 is TGTGCCAGCAGTTATGCCGATCGGACAGGTGGTGGCTACACCTTC.

The table lists this clone with a few counts. V and J are TRBV6-1 and TRBJ2-3; 7 nucleotides match TRBD2. With V trimmed by 2 bases and J by 4 bases, 6 bases remained unmatched. The CDR3 has 15 amino acids. Germline V gene data show CDR1 as MNHNS and CDR2 as SASEGT. CDR3 DNA sequence: TGTGCCAGCAGTGAAAGAGGTGGGGGGGCAGATACGCAGTATTTT. Its protein is CASSERGGGADTQYF.

This clone has only one observation. This chain connects TRBV18 to TRBJ2-7; 10 bases align to TRBD1. Germline CDR1 and CDR2: KGHSH and LQKENI. This CDR3 contains 13 residues. Trimming removed 5 bases from V and 4 bases from J; junction bases left unmatched: 2. The CDR3 DNA reads as TGTGCCAGCTCAAGGGACAGGGGATACGAGCAGTACTTC. The encoded protein is CASSRDRGYEQYF.

Only a few counts were recorded for this clone. The rearrangement links TRBV2 to TRBJ1-1; D is possibly TRBD1 (5 bases). Germline CDR1 and CDR2: SNHLY and FYNNEI. This CDR3 contains 13 residues. Deletions cut 5 bases from V and 2 bases from J, with 9 bases between. The CDR3 sequence is CASSLTDNTEAFF. The CDR3 nucleotides are TGTGCCAGCAGTTTGACAGATAACACTGAAGCTTTCTTT. The entire variable domain, with the rest obtained from reference TRBV2 and TRBJ1-1, is as follows: EPEVTQTPSHQVTQMGQEVILRCVPISNHLYFYWYRQILGQKVEFLVSFYNNEISEKSEIFDDQFSVERPDGSNFTLKIRSTKLEDSAMYFCASSLTDNTEAFFGQGTRLTVV.

CDR3 sequence (DNA): TGTGCCCGTCACTGGACAGAATACGAGCAGTACTTC. This codes for CARHWTEYEQYF. The chain combines TRBV19 with TRBJ2-7, with D tentatively TRBD1 (6 bases). CDR3 size: 12 residues. The V end was cut by 11 bases, the J end by 4 bases, with 15 bases between. Germline CDR1 reads LNHDA; CDR2 reads SQIVND (reference sequence).

The V and J genes are TRBV19 and TRBJ2-3, with TRBD2 matching 11 bases. With 1 base clipped from V and 5 bases from J, the junction kept 2 bases outside the gene matches. Germline-derived CDR1 and CDR2 are LNHDA and SQIVND (reference sequence). The CDR3 sequence is 15 residues long. CDR3 bases: TGTGCCAGTAGTATAGGACTAGCGGGAATAGATACGCAGTATTTT. Amino acids: CASSIGLAGIDTQYF.

The V and J genes are TRBV6-6 and TRBJ1-2; a weak D match, TRBD1 (6 bases). From germline, CDR1 is MNHNY and CDR2 SVGAGI (reference sequence). The V and J ends lost 6 bases and 7 bases respectively, with 21 bases between them. CDR3 length: 15 residues. This CDR3 reads CASSPTETGLGGYTF. CDR3 nucleotide sequence: TGTGCCAGCAGCCCCACAGAAACAGGGTTAGGTGGCTACACCTTC.

V gene TRBV6-4 combines with J gene TRBJ2-1; D not certain. CDR3 length: 14 residues. V was cut by 0 bases and J by 8 bases, with 11 bases left in between. Germline CDR1 and CDR2: MRHNA and SNTAGT. The CDR3 nucleotides are TGTGCCAGCAGTGACTCGTGGGTTGCGGATGAGCAGTTCTTC. It is translated as CASSDSWVADEQFF.

The V and J genes are TRBV19 and TRBJ1-6, with unresolved D. With 5 bases removed from V and 9 bases from J, the gap between germline ends came to 20 bases. Germline CDR1 reads LNHDA; CDR2 reads SQIVND (reference sequence). The length of the CDR3 is 16 residues. CDR3: CASSLPGKAPISPLHF. The CDR3 region has the DNA TGTGCCAGTAGTCTGCCGGGAAAGGCTCCCATTTCACCCCTCCACTTT.

V and J are TRBV5-1 and TRBJ2-2, with 9 bases fitting TRBD2. Trimming removed 4 bases from V and 1 base from J; junction bases left unmatched: 2. The CDR3 spans 15 residues. CDR1 is SGHRS, CDR2 YFSETQ, per germline. CDR3 in amino acids: CASSRLAENTGELFF. CDR3 in DNA: TGCGCCAGCAGCAGACTAGCGGAGAACACCGGGGAGCTGTTTTTT.

The chain carries TRBV7-8 and TRBJ2-1; 9 positions match TRBD2. Trimming cost V 5 bases and J 4 bases; bases outside gene matches: 9. CDR3 length: 16 amino acids. Looked up from germline, CDR1 is SGHVS and CDR2 is FQNEAQ. The CDR3 DNA sequence: TGTGCCAGCAGCCCATATCTAGCGGGAATATACAATGAGCAGTTCTTC. It translates to CASSPYLAGIYNEQFF.

The chain combines TRBV28 with TRBJ1-1; 10 nucleotides align to TRBD1. The CDR3 is made up of 14 amino acids. Germline V CDR1 and CDR2: MDHEN, SYDVKM. V shed 2 bases and J 8 bases; nucleotides not matched to a gene: 5. CDR3: CASSLGDRGSEAFF. CDR3 DNA sequence: TGTGCCAGCAGTTTAGGGGACAGGGGATCCGAAGCTTTCTTT.